This T cell receptor beta chain was profiled in a study of T cell responses to AZD1222 COVID-19 vaccine. The overall study: Second doses were pooled across both intervals (about 4 or about 12 weeks).

Libraries were prepared by immunoSEQ multiplex PCR; TCRdb keeps only in-frame clonotypes and omits some of them. The table shows more than 85,000 clones, with 88% occurring only once. Germline CDR1 SGHRS, CDR2 YFSETQ. CDR3 length equals 15 residues. The V and J ends lost 5 bases and 6 bases, in that order; junction bases with no gene match: 13. The chain combines TRBV5-1 with TRBJ1-2; 7 positions agree with TRBD1. This specimen was peripheral blood, taken on day 0 of AZD1222 vaccination. The receptor comes from an adult in good health. The CDR3 sequence: CASRDRSKISNGYTF. Written as DNA, the CDR3 is TGCGCCAGCAGGGACAGGTCCAAAATCTCGAATGGCTACACCTTC.